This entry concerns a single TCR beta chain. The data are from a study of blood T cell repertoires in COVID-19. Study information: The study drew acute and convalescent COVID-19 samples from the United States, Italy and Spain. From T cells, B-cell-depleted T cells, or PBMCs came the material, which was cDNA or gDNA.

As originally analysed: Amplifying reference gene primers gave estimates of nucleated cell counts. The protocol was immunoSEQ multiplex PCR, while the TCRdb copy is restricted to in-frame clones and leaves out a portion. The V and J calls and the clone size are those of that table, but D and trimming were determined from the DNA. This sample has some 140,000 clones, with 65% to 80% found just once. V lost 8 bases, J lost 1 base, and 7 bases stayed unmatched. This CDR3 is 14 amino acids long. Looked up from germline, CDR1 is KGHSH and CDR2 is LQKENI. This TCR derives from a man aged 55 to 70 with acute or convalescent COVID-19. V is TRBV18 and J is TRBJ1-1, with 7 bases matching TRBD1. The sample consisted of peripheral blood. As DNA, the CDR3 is TGTGCCAGCCACTTCGGACAGGCGAACACTGAAGCTTTCTTT. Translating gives CASHFGQANTEAFF.